A selection of T cell receptor beta chains follows, all from one sample in a study of T cells after yellow fever vaccination. One entry per CDR3 protein, called by TCRdb with MiXCR from the 5' RACE reads. The sample yields approximately 300,000 distinct CDR3 sequences, about 10% seen once. Sample: CD4+ T cells sorted from PBMCs, taken 45 days after the yellow fever booster vaccination. The receptor set was obtained from a man younger than 35 who received the YFV17D yellow fever vaccine. CDR3s include the opening cysteine and the closing phenylalanine or tryptophan. A D gene is named only where the DNA matches it firmly. Not all rows give a size; the values are once, few, many and, for expanded clones, a class.

TRBV12-3/TRBV12-4	few	-	TRBJ1-4	13	CASSSGANEKLFF	TGTGCCAGCAGTTCAGGGGCTAATGAAAAACTGTTTTTT
TRBV7-2	-	-	TRBJ2-3	15	CASSSRGLGADTQYF	TGTGCCAGCAGCTCGCGGGGACTGGGGGCAGATACGCAGTATTTT
TRBV7-2	-	-	TRBJ1-1	14	CASSRSEGNTEAFF	TGTGCCAGCAGCCGTTCTGAAGGTAACACTGAAGCTTTCTTT
TRBV19	few	-	TRBJ2-5	13	CASSTLEKETQYF	TGTGCCAGTAGTACCCTAGAGAAGGAGACCCAGTACTTC
TRBV27	few	TRBD2	TRBJ2-1	15	CASSRTLAGDNEQFF	TGTGCCAGCAGTCGTACTCTAGCGGGGGACAATGAGCAGTTCTTC
TRBV7-2	few	-	TRBJ1-2	15	CASSFRDTSNYGYTF	TGTGCCAGCAGCTTCCGGGACACCTCTAACTATGGCTACACCTTC
TRBV2	-	-	TRBJ2-3	12	CAGDADTDTQYF	TGTGCCGGGGACGCCGACACAGATACGCAGTATTTT
TRBV5-4	-	TRBD2	TRBJ2-5	16	CASSKRAGGGEETQYF	TGTGCCAGCAGTAAACGAGCGGGGGGAGGGGAAGAGACCCAGTACTTC
TRBV9	-	-	TRBJ2-3	12	CASSVGVDTQYF	TGTGCCAGCAGCGTAGGCGTGGATACGCAGTATTTT
TRBV6-6	many	-	TRBJ2-1	15	CASTPGGRGTVRQFF	TGTGCCAGCACCCCAGGGGGGCGGGGGACCGTAAGGCAGTTCTTC
TRBV7-2	-	TRBD2	TRBJ2-3	16	CASSLSGGSGPDTQYF	TGTGCCAGCAGCTTAAGCGGGGGGTCCGGCCCAGATACGCAGTATTTT
TRBV6-5	many	-	TRBJ2-3	16	CASSYSPRGAYDTQYF	TGTGCCAGCAGTTACTCCCCAAGGGGGGCGTACGATACGCAGTATTTT
TRBV20-1	few	TRBD2	TRBJ2-7	13	CSARGTSGEEQYF	TGCAGTGCAAGAGGTACTAGCGGGGAAGAGCAGTACTTC
TRBV5-4	-	TRBD1	TRBJ1-4	14	CASSLRQGAEKLFF	TGTGCCAGCAGCTTGCGACAGGGCGCTGAAAAACTGTTTTTT
TRBV18	-	-	TRBJ2-7	15	CASSPPRAAGYEQYF	TGTGCCAGCTCACCACCGAGGGCAGCGGGCTACGAGCAGTACTTC
TRBV29-1	few	TRBD1	TRBJ1-2	14	CSVDSGTGIPGYTF	TGCAGCGTTGATTCCGGGACAGGGATTCCTGGCTACACCTTC
TRBV25-1	many	TRBD1	TRBJ2-5	16	CASSDLTGTGVETQYF	TGTGCCAGCAGTGATCTAACCGGGACAGGGGTCGAGACCCAGTACTTC
TRBV20-1	few	TRBD1	TRBJ1-2	14	CSALTRTGAYGYTF	TGCAGTGCTTTAACCCGGACAGGGGCGTATGGCTACACCTTC
TRBV5-1	few	-	TRBJ1-2	15	CASSLVSEGGYGYTF	TGCGCCAGCAGCTTGGTATCCGAGGGAGGATATGGCTACACCTTC
TRBV4-3	few	-	TRBJ2-3	14	CASSSDYLTDTQYF	TGCGCCAGCAGCTCGGACTACCTCACAGATACGCAGTATTTT
TRBV20-1	few	TRBD1	TRBJ2-1	15	CSARGPGQAVREQFF	TGCAGTGCTAGAGGACCGGGACAGGCGGTCAGGGAGCAGTTCTTC
TRBV7-2	few	-	TRBJ1-1	14	CASSPVPQNTEAFF	TGTGCCAGCAGCCCGGTACCCCAGAACACTGAAGCTTTCTTT
TRBV7-8	few	-	TRBJ1-1	15	CASSQYRVGNTEAFF	TGTGCCAGCAGTCAATACAGGGTTGGGAACACTGAAGCTTTCTTT
TRBV5-1	-	TRBD2	TRBJ2-7	16	CASSPGSGAFSYEQYF	TGCGCCAGCAGCCCGGGGAGCGGGGCGTTCTCCTACGAGCAGTACTTC
TRBV20-1	few	TRBD1	TRBJ1-1	12	CRDRRTGTEAFF	TGCAGGGACAGGAGGACGGGCACTGAAGCTTTCTTT
TRBV4-3	few	TRBD1	TRBJ2-2	18	CASSQGLGTGKNSGELFF	TGCGCCAGCAGCCAAGGATTGGGGACAGGGAAAAACTCCGGGGAGCTGTTTTTT
TRBV6-6	few	TRBD1	TRBJ2-3	15	CASRPGQGHTDTQYF	TGTGCCAGCAGGCCGGGACAGGGCCACACAGATACGCAGTATTTT
TRBV5-1	-	-	TRBJ2-5	14	CASSLIQGSETQYF	TGCGCCAGCAGCTTGATTCAGGGTTCGGAGACCCAGTACTTC
TRBV7-2	few	TRBD2	TRBJ2-1	16	CASSPRGGSSYNEQFF	TGTGCCAGCAGCCCAAGGGGAGGGAGCTCCTACAATGAGCAGTTCTTC
TRBV7-2	few	-	TRBJ1-2	12	CASSFGRNGYTF	TGTGCCAGCAGCTTTGGGAGGAATGGCTACACCTTC
TRBV5-4	many	-	TRBJ1-2	16	CASSLVILQGRDGYTF	TGTGCCAGCAGCTTGGTTATTCTCCAGGGGCGGGATGGCTACACCTTC
TRBV25-1	-	-	TRBJ1-1	14	CASSADGPATEAFF	TGTGCCAGCAGTGCGGACGGCCCGGCCACTGAAGCTTTCTTT
TRBV11-2	-	-	TRBJ1-1	17	CASSLSIGQIRNTEAFF	TGTGCCAGCAGCTTATCGATCGGACAGATTAGGAACACTGAAGCTTTCTTT
TRBV15	-	-	TRBJ2-5	13	CATSSMDSQTQYF	TGTGCCACCAGCAGCATGGACAGTCAGACCCAGTACTTC
TRBV28	few	-	TRBJ1-3	13	CASRGQAGNTIYF	TGTGCCAGCAGGGGCCAGGCTGGAAACACCATATATTTT
TRBV29-1	many	TRBD1	TRBJ1-5	14	CSVGGQGNDQPQHF	TGCAGCGTTGGGGGACAGGGTAACGATCAGCCCCAGCATTTT
TRBV20-1	few	-	TRBJ2-5	13	CSATGTPGETQYF	TGCAGTGCTACCGGGACTCCGGGGGAGACCCAGTACTTC
TRBV25-1	-	TRBD1	TRBJ2-6	18	CASSARQGVASGANVLTF	TGTGCCAGCAGTGCTCGACAGGGGGTAGCCTCTGGGGCCAACGTCCTGACTTTC
TRBV4-2	-	-	TRBJ2-6	16	CASSLEQVSGANVLTF	TGTGCCAGCAGCCTCGAACAGGTCTCTGGGGCCAACGTCCTGACTTTC
TRBV28	few	TRBD1	TRBJ2-6	16	CASSSPGQAGANVLTF	TGTGCCAGCAGTTCACCTGGACAGGCTGGGGCCAACGTCCTGACTTTC
TRBV28	-	-	TRBJ1-1	14	CASRGYNMNTEAFF	TGTGCCAGCAGGGGCTACAACATGAACACTGAAGCTTTCTTT
TRBV6-2/TRBV6-3	-	-	TRBJ2-3	14	CASSFRVLSDTQYF	TGTGCCAGCAGTTTTCGGGTTTTGTCAGATACGCAGTATTTT
TRBV6-5	few	-	TRBJ1-5	13	CASSYGLNQPQHF	TGTGCCAGCAGTTACGGGCTAAATCAGCCCCAGCATTTT
TRBV28	few	-	TRBJ2-1	11	CASGGDGRQFF	TGTGCCAGCGGGGGCGATGGTCGGCAGTTCTTC
TRBV29-1	-	TRBD1	TRBJ2-3	12	CSVRGRADTQYF	TGCAGCGTCAGGGGGCGCGCAGATACGCAGTATTTT
TRBV5-4	few	-	TRBJ2-3	14	CASSKIAGTDTQYF	TGTGCCAGCAGCAAAATAGCGGGCACAGATACGCAGTATTTT
TRBV5-4	-	-	TRBJ1-1	17	CASSLGAARGANTEAFF	TGTGCCAGCAGCTTGGGGGCCGCCCGGGGAGCAAACACTGAAGCTTTCTTT
TRBV20-1	-	-	TRBJ1-2	14	CSAGPGGRGYGYTF	TGCAGTGCTGGCCCCGGGGGTAGGGGCTATGGCTACACCTTC
TRBV6-6	-	-	TRBJ1-4	14	CASSGSPINEKLFF	TGTGCCAGCAGTGGCAGCCCGATTAATGAAAAACTGTTTTTT
TRBV7-8	-	TRBD1	TRBJ2-5	16	CASSLGRWDREETQYF	TGTGCCAGCAGCCTCGGCAGATGGGACAGGGAGGAGACCCAGTACTTC
TRBV5-1	many	TRBD1	TRBJ2-1	12	CASSQDRDEQFF	TGCGCCAGCAGCCAGGACAGGGATGAGCAGTTCTTC
TRBV4-1	many	-	TRBJ2-3	13	CASSQPGADTQYF	TGCGCCAGCAGCCAACCAGGGGCAGATACGCAGTATTTT
TRBV4-3	-	-	TRBJ2-3	16	CASSQDSSTSTDTQYF	TGCGCCAGCAGCCAAGATAGTTCCACCAGCACAGATACGCAGTATTTT
TRBV7-6	-	TRBD2	TRBJ2-7	13	CASSLGLANEQYF	TGTGCCAGCAGCTTGGGACTAGCCAACGAGCAGTACTTC
TRBV9	-	-	TRBJ2-1	16	CASSVISLARNNEQFF	TGTGCCAGCAGCGTAATTTCCCTAGCGCGGAACAATGAGCAGTTCTTC
TRBV5-6	many	-	TRBJ2-7	15	CASSLAPGIGGEQYF	TGTGCCAGCAGCTTGGCCCCTGGGATTGGCGGCGAGCAGTACTTC